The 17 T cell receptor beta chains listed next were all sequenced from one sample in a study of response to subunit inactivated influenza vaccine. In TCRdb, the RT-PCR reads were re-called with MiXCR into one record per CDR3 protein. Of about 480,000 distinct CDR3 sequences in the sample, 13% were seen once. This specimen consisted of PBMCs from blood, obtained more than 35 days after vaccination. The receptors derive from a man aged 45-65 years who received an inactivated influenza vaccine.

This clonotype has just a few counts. CDR3 region: CASRPAGGTQYF. The CDR3 coding sequence is TGTGCCAGCAGACCAGCGGGGGGTACGCAGTATTTT. V and J are TRBV6-2 or TRBV6-3 and TRBJ2-3; the match to TRBD2 covers 9 bases. CDR1 is MNHEY, CDR2 SVGEGT, per germline. Trimming took 6 bases from V and 8 from J; bases not matched to a gene: 3. The CDR3 sequence is 12 residues long.

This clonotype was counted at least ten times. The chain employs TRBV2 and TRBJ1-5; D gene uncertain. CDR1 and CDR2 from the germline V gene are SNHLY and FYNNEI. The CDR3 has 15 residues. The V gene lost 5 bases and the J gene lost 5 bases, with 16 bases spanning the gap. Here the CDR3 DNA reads TGTGCCAGCAGTCTCCTACGGATGCGGGATCAGCCCCAGCATTTT. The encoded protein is CASSLLRMRDQPQHF.

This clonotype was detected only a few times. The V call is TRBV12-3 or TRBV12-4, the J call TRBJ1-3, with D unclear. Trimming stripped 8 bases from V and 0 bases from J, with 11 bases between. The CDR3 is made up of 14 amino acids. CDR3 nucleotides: TGTGCCAGCCCATCGAAAAACTCTGGAAACACCATATATTTT. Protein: CASPSKNSGNTIYF.

The CDR3: CASRGNEGYTF. The CDR3 DNA follows: TGTGCCAGCAGGGGGAATGAGGGCTACACCTTC. The chain is built from TRBV6-5 and TRBJ1-2; no reliable D call. The CDR3 spans 11 residues. V lost 6 bases and J lost 8, with 10 bases in between. Germline CDR1 and CDR2: MNHEY and SVGAGI.

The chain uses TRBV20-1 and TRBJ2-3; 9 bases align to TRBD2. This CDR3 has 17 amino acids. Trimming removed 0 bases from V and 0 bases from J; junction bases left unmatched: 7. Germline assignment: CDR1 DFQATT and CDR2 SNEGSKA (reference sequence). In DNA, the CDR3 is TGCAGTGCTAGAGACGGCGGGAGGGCCGACAGCACAGATACGCAGTATTTT. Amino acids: CSARDGGRADSTDTQYF.

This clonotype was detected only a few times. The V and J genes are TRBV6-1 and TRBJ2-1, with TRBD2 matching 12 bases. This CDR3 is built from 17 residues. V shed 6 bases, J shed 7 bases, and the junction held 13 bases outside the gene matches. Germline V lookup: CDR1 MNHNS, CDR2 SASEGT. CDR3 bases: TGTGCCAGCAGGAAGGGGGCTAGCGGGAGGGCCTTGAATGAGCAGTTCTTC. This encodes CASRKGASGRALNEQFF.

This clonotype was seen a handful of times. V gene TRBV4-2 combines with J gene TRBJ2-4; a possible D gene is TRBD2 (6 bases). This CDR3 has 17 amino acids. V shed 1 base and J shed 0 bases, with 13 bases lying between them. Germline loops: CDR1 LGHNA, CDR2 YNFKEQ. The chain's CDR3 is CASSQASQGLAKNIQYF. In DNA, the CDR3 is TGTGCCAGCAGCCAAGCGTCTCAGGGACTAGCCAAAAACATTCAGTACTTC.

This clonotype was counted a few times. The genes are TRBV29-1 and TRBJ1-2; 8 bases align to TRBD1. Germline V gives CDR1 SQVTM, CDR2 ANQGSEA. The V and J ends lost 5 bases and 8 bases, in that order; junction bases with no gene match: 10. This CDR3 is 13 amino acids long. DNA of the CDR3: TGCAGCGTTTGGGGACAGGCGTCTAGAGGCTACACCTTC. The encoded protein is CSVWGQASRGYTF.

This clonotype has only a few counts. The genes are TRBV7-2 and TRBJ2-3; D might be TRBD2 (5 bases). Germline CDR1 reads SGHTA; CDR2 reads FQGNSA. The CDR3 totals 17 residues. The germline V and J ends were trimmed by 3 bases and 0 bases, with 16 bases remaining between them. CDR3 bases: TGTGCCAGCAGCTTCGTTGGACTCCTATCTAGCACAGATACGCAGTATTTT. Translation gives CASSFVGLLSSTDTQYF.

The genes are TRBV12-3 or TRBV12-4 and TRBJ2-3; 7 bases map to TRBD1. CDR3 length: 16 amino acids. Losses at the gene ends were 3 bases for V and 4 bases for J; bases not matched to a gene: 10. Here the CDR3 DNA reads TGTGCCAGCAGTTTGGAACAGGGGAGTAAGTCAGATACGCAGTATTTT. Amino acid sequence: CASSLEQGSKSDTQYF.

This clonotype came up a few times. CDR3 sequence (DNA): TGTGCCAGCAGTTACGAGGGCGGGCGATACAATGAGCAGTTCTTC. Amino acids: CASSYEGGRYNEQFF. This chain uses TRBV6-5 with TRBJ2-1, with D perhaps TRBD2 (5 bases). V was trimmed by 2 bases and J by 4 bases, leaving 12 bases between them. The length of the CDR3 is 15 residues. Germline CDR1 is MNHEY and CDR2 is SVGAGI.

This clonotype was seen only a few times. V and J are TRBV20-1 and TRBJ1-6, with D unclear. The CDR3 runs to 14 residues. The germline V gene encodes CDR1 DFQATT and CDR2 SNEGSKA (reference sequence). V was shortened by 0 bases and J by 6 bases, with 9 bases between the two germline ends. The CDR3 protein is CSARDLKGNSPLHF. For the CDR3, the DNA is TGCAGTGCTAGAGATCTTAAGGGTAATTCACCCCTCCACTTT.

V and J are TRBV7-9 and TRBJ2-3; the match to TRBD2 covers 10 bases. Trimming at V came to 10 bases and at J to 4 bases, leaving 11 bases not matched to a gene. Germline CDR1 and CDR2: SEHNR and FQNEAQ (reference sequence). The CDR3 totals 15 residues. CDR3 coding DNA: TGTGCCATTCCGCTAGCGGGAGAGGGGTCAGATACGCAGTATTTT. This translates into CAIPLAGEGSDTQYF.

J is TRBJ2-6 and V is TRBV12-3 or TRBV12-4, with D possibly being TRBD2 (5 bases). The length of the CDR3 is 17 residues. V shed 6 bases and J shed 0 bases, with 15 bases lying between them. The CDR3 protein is CASSQAVVSSGANVLTF. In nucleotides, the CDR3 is TGTGCCAGCAGCCAAGCGGTGGTGAGCTCTGGGGCCAACGTCCTGACTTTC.

Here the CDR3 reads CASSRIPGTAAYNEQFF. The CDR3 nucleotides are TGCGCCAGCAGCCGGATTCCCGGGACGGCTGCCTACAATGAGCAGTTCTTC. The gene calls are TRBV5-1 and TRBJ2-1; D is tentatively TRBD1 or TRBD2 (5 bases each). This CDR3 has 17 residues. The ends were cut back, 4 bases at V and 2 bases at J, with 19 bases in the middle. The germline V gene has CDR1 SGHRS and CDR2 YFSETQ.

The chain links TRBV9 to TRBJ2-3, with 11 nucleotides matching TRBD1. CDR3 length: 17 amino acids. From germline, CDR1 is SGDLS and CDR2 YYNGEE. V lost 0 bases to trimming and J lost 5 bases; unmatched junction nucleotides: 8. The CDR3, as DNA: TGTGCCAGCAGCGTAGACCCGGACAGGGGGCAGAAAGATACGCAGTATTTT. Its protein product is CASSVDPDRGQKDTQYF.

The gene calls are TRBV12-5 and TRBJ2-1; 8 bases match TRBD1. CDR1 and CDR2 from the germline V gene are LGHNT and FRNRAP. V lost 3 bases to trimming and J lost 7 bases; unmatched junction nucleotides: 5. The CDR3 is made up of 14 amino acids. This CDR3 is CASGFGQGRNEQFF. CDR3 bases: TGTGCTAGTGGTTTCGGACAGGGTAGAAATGAGCAGTTCTTC.